This entry concerns a single T cell receptor (beta chain). Stable Graves' hyperthyroidism meant no ophthalmopathy progression within 18 months. It was 8 to 10 ml of fresh peripheral blood that supplied the PBMCs. The sample belongs to a study of T cells in Graves' hyperthyroidism and ophthalmopathy. What was amplified from RNA transcripts were TCR beta CDR3 regions. A first-round RT-PCR of the TCR CDR3 used the HTBI primer set. From the multiplex PCR reads, TCRdb called clonotypes with MiXCR, one entry per CDR3 protein. The data hold 200,000 to 250,000 distinct CDR3 sequences, with approximately 17% observed a single time. Germline-derived CDR1 and CDR2 are LGHNT and FRNRAP. The CDR3 is made up of 18 amino acids. V lost 2 bases, J lost 6 bases, and 9 bases stayed unmatched.

The clonotype was recovered from a man in his fifties or sixties with Graves' hyperthyroidism. The specimen sequenced was blood. The chain uses TRBV12-5 and TRBJ2-2; 13 bases are shared with TRBD2. DNA for the CDR3: TGTGCTAGTGGTTTGAGTTGGACTAGCGGGGGTTTCGCCGGGGAGCTGTTTTTT. Its protein is CASGLSWTSGGFAGELFF.